The 25 T cell receptor beta chains below were found in one sample sequenced in a study of blood T cell repertoires in COVID-19. TCRdb keeps only in-frame clones here, not all; method: immunoSEQ multiplex PCR. The sample records tens of thousands of clones, almost 90% being singletons. Specimen: peripheral blood. The receptors here all came from a man aged 60-69 years with active COVID-19.

This clone appeared once. The CDR3: CASSLALQGGTDTQYF. DNA of the CDR3: TGCGCCAGCAGCTTGGCCTTACAGGGGGGCACAGATACGCAGTATTTT. The genes are TRBV5-1 and TRBJ2-3; TRBD1 matches at 8 bases. Germline V gives CDR1 SGHRS, CDR2 YFSETQ. The CDR3 contains 16 residues. The V gene end was trimmed by 0 bases and the J gene end by 1 base; junction bases not matched to a gene: 4.

The gene calls are TRBV4-1 and TRBJ2-4; maybe TRBD1 (6 bases). The germline V gene has CDR1 MGHRA and CDR2 YSYEKL. The V and J ends lost 3 bases and 2 bases respectively, with 11 bases between them. CDR3 length: 15 residues. The DNA of the CDR3 is TGCGCCAGCAGCCAGCCCGGGACAACCAAAAACATTCAGTACTTC. Protein product: CASSQPGTTKNIQYF.

The rearrangement links TRBV9 to TRBJ2-6; D not resolved. The V and J ends lost 4 bases and 0 bases respectively, with 14 bases between them. CDR1 is SGDLS, CDR2 YYNGEE, per germline. The CDR3 runs 17 residues. Written as DNA, the CDR3 is TGTGCCAGCAGCATAGGCCCATTAGTCTCTGGGGCCAACGTCCTGACTTTC. Translating it yields CASSIGPLVSGANVLTF.

This chain connects TRBV12-5 to TRBJ2-7; TRBD1 matches 9 bases. Trimming at V came to 2 bases and at J to 3 bases, leaving 8 bases not matched to a gene. The CDR3 contains 16 residues. CDR1 is LGHNT and CDR2 is FRNRAP in the germline V gene. CDR3 region: CASGLKTGGVNYEQYF. CDR3 in DNA: TGTGCTAGTGGTTTGAAAACAGGGGGCGTAAACTACGAGCAGTACTTC. The entire variable domain, with the rest obtained from reference TRBV12-5 and TRBJ2-7, is as follows: DARVTQTPRHKVTEMGQEVTMRCQPILGHNTVFWYRQTMMQGLELLAYFRNRAPLDDSGMPKDRFSAEMPDATLATLKIQPSEPRDSAVYFCASGLKTGGVNYEQYFGPGTRLTVT.

The rearrangement uses TRBV20-1 and TRBJ2-7, with 9 bases fitting TRBD2. The length of the CDR3 is 13 residues. V lost 3 bases, J lost 4 bases, and 4 bases stayed unmatched. CDR1 and CDR2 from the germline V gene are DFQATT and SNEGSKA (reference sequence). CDR3 region: CSASSGSKYEQYF. DNA for the CDR3: TGCAGTGCTAGTAGCGGGAGTAAATACGAGCAGTACTTC.

The gene calls are TRBV5-1 and TRBJ2-3, with 16 bases fitting TRBD2. The V and J ends lost 5 bases and 6 bases, in that order; junction bases with no gene match: 6. From germline, CDR1 is SGHRS and CDR2 YFSETQ. CDR3 length: 16 residues. The CDR3, as DNA: TGCGCCAGCAGGGTCGGGACTAGCGGGAGGGTGGATACGCAGTATTTT. It yields the protein CASRVGTSGRVDTQYF.

The chain recombines TRBV6-5 with TRBJ1-2, with 7 positions matching TRBD1. Unmatched junction bases numbered 6, after V lost 6 bases and J lost 5 bases. CDR1 MNHEY and CDR2 SVGAGI come from the germline V gene. The CDR3 covers 13 residues. CDR3 sequence reads: CASSQTGWYGYTF. CDR3 bases: TGTGCCAGCAGCCAGACAGGGTGGTATGGCTACACCTTC.

The chain combines TRBV24-1 with TRBJ2-4, with a tentative D call TRBD1 (5 bases). V dropped 4 bases and J dropped 3 bases, with 21 bases sitting between them. This CDR3 contains 18 residues. Germline lookup yields CDR1 KGHDR and CDR2 SFDVKD. CDR3 DNA: TGTGCCACCAGTGACCGCGGCCCAGGGTCCTTTGGCAAAAACATTCAGTACTTC. Translation gives CATSDRGPGSFGKNIQYF.

The chain joins TRBV7-2 to TRBJ1-1; D is unresolved. The CDR3 runs to 15 residues. Germline CDR1 reads SGHTA; CDR2 reads FQGNSA. Trimming took 2 bases from V and 5 from J, leaving 15 bases between them. The CDR3 loop reads CASSLPAGMGTEAFF. The CDR3 nucleotides read TGTGCCAGCAGCTTACCGGCCGGGATGGGGACTGAAGCTTTCTTT. Using reference TRBV7-2 and TRBJ1-1 for the parts outside the CDR3, the full variable domain is GAGVSQSPSNKVTEKGKDVELRCDPISGHTALYWYRQSLGQGLEFLIYFQGNSAPDKSGLPSDRFSAERTGGSVSTLTIQRTQQEDSAVYLCASSLPAGMGTEAFFGQGTRLTVV.

The chain employs TRBV7-2 and TRBJ2-2; D may be TRBD2 (6 bases). The CDR3 sequence is 15 residues long. The ends were cut back, 6 bases at V and 7 bases at J, with 18 bases in the middle. The V gene's germline CDR1 is SGHTA and CDR2 FQGNSA. CDR3 protein: CASRTKGLSIGELFF. CDR3 sequence (DNA): TGTGCCAGCAGGACAAAGGGACTTTCTATCGGGGAGCTGTTTTTT.

The rearrangement uses TRBV9 and TRBJ2-3; D not resolved. This CDR3 has 17 residues. V lost 3 bases to trimming and J lost 0 bases, with 17 bases between them. The germline CDR1 and CDR2 sequences are SGDLS and YYNGEE. CDR3 region: CASSEPRVGDSTDTQYF. In DNA form, the CDR3 reads TGTGCCAGCAGCGAGCCCCGGGTTGGCGATAGCACAGATACGCAGTATTTT.

The rearrangement links TRBV5-8 to TRBJ1-4; a weak D match, TRBD1 (5 bases). Germline-derived CDR1 and CDR2 are SGHTS and YDEGEE. With 0 bases removed from V and 8 bases from J, the gap between germline ends came to 11 bases. The CDR3 is 14 residues long. The DNA of the CDR3 is TGTGCCAGCAGCTTGGAAGGGGCGGTGGAAAAACTGTTTTTT. Translation: CASSLEGAVEKLFF.

This chain uses TRBV5-4 with TRBJ2-7; 8 positions agree with TRBD2. Germline CDR1 reads SGHNT; CDR2 reads YYREEE (reference sequence). With 4 bases clipped from V and 3 bases from J, the junction kept 6 bases outside the gene matches. CDR3 size: 14 residues. CDR3: CASSPGLGNYEQYF. CDR3 bases: TGTGCCAGCAGCCCGGGACTAGGCAACTACGAGCAGTACTTC.

The CDR3 region has the DNA TGTGCCAGCGGGGAAGGACAGGGAGGGTTTTGGGAAAAACTGTTTTTT. It is translated as CASGEGQGGFWEKLFF. The V and J genes are TRBV25-1 and TRBJ1-4; 8 bases match TRBD1. The CDR3 spans 16 residues. Germline values: CDR1 MGHDK, CDR2 SYGVNS. V dropped 8 bases and J dropped 8; count of bases not matched to a gene: 16. Together with reference TRBV25-1 and TRBJ1-4, the CDR3 gives the full variable domain: EADIYQTPRYLVIGTGKKITLECSQTMGHDKMYWYQQDPGMELHLIHYSYGVNSTEKGDLSSESTVSRIRTEHFPLTLESARPSHTSQYLCASGEGQGGFWEKLFFGSGTQLSVL.

The chain links TRBV19 to TRBJ2-6; no clear D gene. The germline V and J ends were trimmed by 4 bases and 0 bases, with 7 bases remaining between them. The CDR3 sequence is 15 residues long. The germline gives CDR1 LNHDA, CDR2 SQIVND (reference sequence). In DNA form, the CDR3 reads TGTGCCAGTAGTAGCGCCAACTCTGGGGCCAACGTCCTGACTTTC. This encodes CASSSANSGANVLTF.

The rearrangement uses TRBV18 and TRBJ2-5; D call uncertain. Trimming removed 5 bases from V and 2 bases from J, with 9 bases in between. This CDR3 is built from 13 residues. Looked up from germline, CDR1 is KGHSH and CDR2 is LQKENI. CDR3 in amino acids: CASSSYFQETQYF. Written as DNA, the CDR3 is TGTGCCAGCTCATCTTACTTTCAAGAGACCCAGTACTTC.

The sample holds one count of this clone. This rearrangement joins TRBV9 to TRBJ2-2, with 10 bases aligning to TRBD2. The germline V gene has CDR1 SGDLS and CDR2 YYNGEE. V lost 3 bases, J lost 6 bases, and 8 bases stayed unmatched. The CDR3 is 16 residues long. The CDR3 sequence is CASSATLAGVAGELFF. As DNA, the CDR3 is TGTGCCAGCAGCGCAACCCTAGCGGGAGTGGCCGGGGAGCTGTTTTTT.

This rearrangement joins TRBV18 to TRBJ2-1; D is perhaps TRBD2 (6 bases). With 3 bases removed from V and 3 bases from J, the gap between germline ends came to 24 bases. The CDR3 totals 19 residues. Germline-derived CDR1 and CDR2 are KGHSH and LQKENI. In DNA form, the CDR3 reads TGTGCCAGCTCACCGCCCTGGGGTGAGTCGGGAGTGGACTACAATGAGCAGTTCTTC. As protein: CASSPPWGESGVDYNEQFF.

The rearrangement links TRBV2 to TRBJ1-5; the D gene is possibly TRBD1 (6 bases). This CDR3 is built from 14 residues. The V gene lost 5 bases and the J gene lost 4 bases, with 12 bases spanning the gap. Germline V gene lookup returns CDR1 SNHLY and CDR2 FYNNEI. The CDR3 coding sequence is TGTGCCAGCAGTACACAGGGCCTTAATCAGCCCCAGCATTTT. Encoded protein: CASSTQGLNQPQHF.

The chain is built from TRBV9 and TRBJ2-5; 8 nucleotides agree with TRBD1. The germline V gene encodes CDR1 SGDLS and CDR2 YYNGEE. This CDR3 is 15 amino acids long. V shed 3 bases, J shed 3 bases, and the junction held 7 bases outside the gene matches. CDR3 DNA sequence: TGTGCCAGCAGCGGAGTCAGGGGGCGGGAAGAGACCCAGTACTTC. Translating gives CASSGVRGREETQYF.

The genes are TRBV7-9 and TRBJ2-3; TRBD1 is a possible D gene (5 bases). The germline CDR1 and CDR2 sequences are SEHNR and FQNEAQ (reference sequence). V lost 2 bases, J lost 5 bases, and 14 bases lay in between. The CDR3 sequence is 15 residues long. The CDR3 is CASSLPQGYRDTQYF. The CDR3 bases are TGTGCCAGCAGCTTACCGCAGGGTTATCGAGATACGCAGTATTTT.

The chain uses TRBV6-5 and TRBJ1-4; D is undetermined. The germline V gene encodes CDR1 MNHEY and CDR2 SVGAGI. The CDR3 is 14 amino acids. The ends were cut back, 2 bases at V and 4 bases at J, with 8 bases in the middle. The CDR3 nucleotides read TGTGCCAGCAGTTACGGGCTTTTTAATGAAAAACTGTTTTTT. Its protein product is CASSYGLFNEKLFF.

The gene calls are TRBV29-1 and TRBJ2-6; TRBD1 is a possible D gene (5 bases). Looked up from germline, CDR1 is SQVTM and CDR2 is ANQGSEA. The V end was cut by 3 bases, the J end by 3 bases, with 9 bases between. This CDR3 is 14 amino acids long. CDR3 residues: CSVEIRVGANVLTF. The CDR3 coding sequence is TGCAGCGTTGAGATCAGGGTTGGGGCCAACGTCCTGACTTTC. Complete variable domain (other parts from reference TRBV29-1 and TRBJ2-6): SAVISQKPSRDICQRGTSLTIQCQVDSQVTMMFWYRQQPGQSLTLIATANQGSEATYESGFVIDKFPISRPNLTFSTLTVSNMSPEDSSIYLCSVEIRVGANVLTFGAGSRLTVL.

J is TRBJ2-7 and V is TRBV3-1 (or the pseudogene TRBV3-2); 8 bases are a match to TRBD1. CDR3 length: 14 residues. CDR1 is LGHDT, CDR2 YNNKEL, per germline (reference sequence). Trimming removed 4 bases from V and 2 bases from J; junction bases left unmatched: 4. In DNA form, the CDR3 reads TGTGCCAGCAGCCCATGGGACAGGCCCTACGAGCAGTACTTC. Protein sequence: CASSPWDRPYEQYF.

CDR3 sequence reads: CASSQDRSATYEQYF. CDR3 nucleotides: TGCGCCAGCAGCCAAGATAGGAGCGCTACCTACGAGCAGTACTTC. V usage is TRBV4-1 and J usage is TRBJ2-7; no reliable D call. Trimming cost V 0 bases and J 2 bases, with 11 bases left between them. This CDR3 has 15 amino acids. CDR1 MGHRA and CDR2 YSYEKL come from the germline V gene.